Shown below are 7 T cell receptor beta chains from a single sample sequenced in a study of beta chain features in type 1 diabetes. Expressed TCRB transcripts were sequenced because the entire RNA isolate underwent reverse transcription. The assay was immunoSEQ multiplex PCR, and TCRdb's table has in-frame clones only and misses some. The sample lists 300,000 to 350,000 clones; approximately 12% were seen once. Whole-study results and caveats: All four CD4+ subsets from Type 1 diabetes patients carried moderately but significantly shorter TCRB CDR3s.

No antigen has been identified for these receptors. The sample comprised naive CD4+ T cells from blood. Receptors originate from a woman aged 18-35 years with type 1 diabetes.

This clone was recorded a few times. The chain combines TRBV9 with TRBJ2-2, with 7 bases identical to TRBD2. The V gene's germline CDR1 is SGDLS and CDR2 YYNGEE. The CDR3 consists of 15 residues. The V gene end was trimmed by 2 bases and the J gene end by 5 bases; junction bases not matched to a gene: 6. CDR3 loop: CASSVGGSGTGELFF. The CDR3 region has the DNA TGTGCCAGCAGCGTTGGCGGGAGTGGTACCGGGGAGCTGTTTTTT.

The rearrangement joins TRBV13 to TRBJ2-6; D not certain. The CDR3 consists of 14 residues. The germline V and J ends were trimmed by 3 bases and 0 bases, with 3 bases remaining between them. The germline V gene encodes CDR1 PRHDT and CDR2 FYEKMQ (reference sequence). The CDR3 protein is CASSFSSGANVLTF. CDR3 DNA: TGTGCCAGCAGCTTCAGCTCTGGGGCCAACGTCCTGACTTTC.

V usage is TRBV29-1 and J usage is TRBJ2-3; 8 bases line up with TRBD2. V gave up 4 bases and J gave up 0 bases; unmatched junction bases: 6. This CDR3 spans 15 amino acids. Germline-derived CDR1 and CDR2 are SQVTM and ANQGSEA. CDR3 residues: CSVGTTSESTDTQYF. DNA of the CDR3: TGCAGCGTTGGGACGACTAGCGAAAGCACAGATACGCAGTATTTT.

The chain combines TRBV7-8 with TRBJ2-5, with TRBD2 matching 8 bases. The CDR3 extends over 14 amino acids. Per germline, CDR1 SGHVS and CDR2 FQNEAQ. The J segment lost 4 bases and the V segment lost 1 base, leaving 2 bases of the junction unmatched. CDR3 bases: TGTGCCAGCAGCTTAGGGGGGACTAGAGAGACCCAGTACTTC. Protein: CASSLGGTRETQYF.

This chain connects TRBV18 to TRBJ2-1; 8 nucleotides match TRBD2. The germline CDR1 and CDR2 sequences are KGHSH and LQKENI. The CDR3 has 16 amino acids. Trimming at V came to 2 bases and at J to 7 bases, leaving 10 bases not matched to a gene. In nucleotides, the CDR3 is TGTGCCAGCTCACCAAGAGCGGGAGAATTGTGGAATGAGCAGTTCTTC. Translation: CASSPRAGELWNEQFF.

This clone has just a few counts. The CDR3 sequence is CASSLESQSSYNEQFF. As DNA, the CDR3 is TGTGCCAGCAGCTTGGAGTCGCAGAGCTCCTACAATGAGCAGTTCTTC. The chain recombines TRBV7-3 with TRBJ2-1; D call uncertain. The germline CDR1 and CDR2 sequences are SGHTA and FQGTGA. V lost 3 bases, J lost 0 bases, and 12 bases lay in between. This CDR3 has 16 amino acids.

The rearrangement links TRBV9 to TRBJ2-2, with 9 bases lining up with TRBD1. The V gene's germline CDR1 is SGDLS and CDR2 YYNGEE. This CDR3 contains 16 residues. V lost 0 bases to trimming and J lost 5 bases; unmatched junction nucleotides: 5. In DNA form, the CDR3 reads TGTGCCAGCAGCGTAGCGGAGACAGGGGGAACCGGGGAGCTGTTTTTT. This encodes CASSVAETGGTGELFF.